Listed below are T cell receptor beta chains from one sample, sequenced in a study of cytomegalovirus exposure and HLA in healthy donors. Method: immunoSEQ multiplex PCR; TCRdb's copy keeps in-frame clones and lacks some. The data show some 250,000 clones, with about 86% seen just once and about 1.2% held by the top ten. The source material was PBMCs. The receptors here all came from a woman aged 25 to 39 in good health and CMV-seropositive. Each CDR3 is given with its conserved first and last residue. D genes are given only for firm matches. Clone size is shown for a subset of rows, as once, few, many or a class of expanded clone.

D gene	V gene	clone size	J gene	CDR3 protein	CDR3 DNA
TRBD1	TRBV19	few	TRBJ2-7	CASRPTGTGFEQYF	TGTGCCAGTAGACCCACCGGGACAGGGTTCGAGCAGTACTTC
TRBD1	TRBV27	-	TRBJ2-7	CASSLKRGQIYEQYF	TGTGCCAGCAGTTTAAAGAGGGGACAGATCTACGAGCAGTACTTC
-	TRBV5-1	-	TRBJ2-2	CASSVSTSGTGELFF	-
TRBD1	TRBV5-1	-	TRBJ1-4	CASSGDSKSTNEKLFF	TGCGCCAGCAGCGGGGACAGTAAATCAACTAATGAAAAACTGTTTTTT
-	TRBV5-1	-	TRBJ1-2	CASGDSTNYGYTF	TGCGCCAGCGGAGACTCAACTAACTATGGCTACACCTTC
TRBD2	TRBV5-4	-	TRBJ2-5	CASSGGLVQETQYF	TGTGCCAGCAGCGGGGGACTAGTCCAAGAGACCCAGTACTTC
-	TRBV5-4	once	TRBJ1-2	CASSFPTREYGYTF	TGTGCCAGCAGCTTTCCCACCCGGGAATATGGCTACACCTTC
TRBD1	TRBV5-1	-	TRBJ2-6	CASSLDGTGGITGANVLTF	TGCGCCAGCAGCTTGGATGGGACAGGGGGGATAACGGGGGCCAACGTCCTGACTTTC
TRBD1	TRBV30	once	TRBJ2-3	CAWSSGTGGSDTQYF	TGTGCCTGGAGTTCCGGGACAGGGGGATCAGATACGCAGTATTTT
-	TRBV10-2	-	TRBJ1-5	CASSRTAGGNQPQHF	TGCGCCAGCAGTAGGACAGCCGGGGGGAATCAGCCCCAGCATTTT
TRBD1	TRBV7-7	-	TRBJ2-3	CASSLALSDRESETDTQYF	TGTGCTAGCAGCTTAGCCCTATCAGACAGGGAAAGTGAGACAGATACGCAGTATTTT
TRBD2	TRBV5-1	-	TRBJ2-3	CASSLGLAEWTDTQYF	TGCGCCAGCAGCTTGGGGCTAGCGGAGTGGACAGATACGCAGTATTTT
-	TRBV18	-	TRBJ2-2	CASSPLSNTGELFF	TGTGCCAGCTCACCCCTTTCGAACACCGGGGAGCTGTTTTTT
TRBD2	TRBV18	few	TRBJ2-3	CASSPPGLAGASDTQYF	TGTGCCAGCTCACCTCCCGGACTAGCGGGAGCGTCAGATACGCAGTATTTT
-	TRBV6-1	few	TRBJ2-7	CASSERYGSYEQYF	TGTGCCAGCAGTGAACGATACGGCTCCTACGAGCAGTACTTC
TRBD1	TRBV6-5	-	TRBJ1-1	CASRKGQPSTEAFF	TGTGCCAGCAGAAAGGGACAGCCGAGCACTGAAGCTTTCTTT
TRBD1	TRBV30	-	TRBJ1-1	CAWSGPDRAAFF	TGTGCCTGGAGTGGGCCAGACAGGGCAGCTTTCTTT
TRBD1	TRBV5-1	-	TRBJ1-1	CASSWDRGKGEAFF	TGCGCCAGCAGCTGGGACAGGGGCAAGGGTGAAGCTTTCTTT
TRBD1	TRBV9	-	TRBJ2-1	CASSARTRGSGTGPYNEQFF	TGTGCCAGCAGCGCCAGAACCAGAGGTTCGGGGACAGGGCCATACAATGAGCAGTTCTTC
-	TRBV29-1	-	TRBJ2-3	CSLTGSRRTDTQYF	TGCAGCTTAACAGGGTCTCGAAGGACAGATACGCAGTATTTT
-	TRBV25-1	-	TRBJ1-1	CASIILEGRNEAFF	TGTGCCAGCATTATTTTAGAGGGAAGGAATGAAGCTTTCTTT
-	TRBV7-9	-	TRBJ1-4	CASSTGPNEKLFF	TGTGCCAGCAGTACAGGACCGAATGAAAAACTGTTTTTT
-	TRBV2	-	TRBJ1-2	CASRQGNYGYTF	TGTGCCAGCAGGCAGGGGAACTATGGCTACACCTTC
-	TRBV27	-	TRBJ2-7	CASSPWAGNPYEQYF	TGTGCCAGCAGCCCGTGGGCAGGAAATCCCTACGAGCAGTACTTC
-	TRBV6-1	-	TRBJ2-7	CASHRTGSYEQYF	TGTGCCAGCCACAGGACCGGCTCCTACGAGCAGTACTTC
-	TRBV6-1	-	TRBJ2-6	CASASRGGANVLTF	TGTGCCAGCGCCTCCCGAGGTGGGGCCAACGTCCTGACTTTC
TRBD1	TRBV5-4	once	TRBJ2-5	CASSLGGGRDMETQYF	TGTGCCAGCAGCTTGGGAGGGGGCAGGGACATGGAGACCCAGTACTTC
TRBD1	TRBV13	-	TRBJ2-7	CASSLGGTGAHEQYF	TGTGCCAGCAGCTTAGGTGGGACAGGGGCCCACGAGCAGTACTTC
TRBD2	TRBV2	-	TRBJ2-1	CASINNLGLAVEKYNEQFF	TGTGCCAGCATCAATAATTTGGGGCTAGCGGTCGAAAAATACAATGAGCAGTTCTTC
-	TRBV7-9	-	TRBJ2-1	CASSLVGNNEQFF	TGTGCCAGCAGCTTAGTTGGCAACAATGAGCAGTTCTTC
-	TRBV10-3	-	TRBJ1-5	CAISESGGPYQPQHF	TGTGCCATCAGTGAGTCAGGGGGACCTTATCAGCCCCAGCATTTT
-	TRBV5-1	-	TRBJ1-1	CASSRGLLNTEAFF	TGCGCCAGCAGCAGGGGACTCCTGAACACTGAAGCTTTCTTT
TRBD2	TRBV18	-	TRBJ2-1	CASSPYTGTSGRNEQFF	TGTGCCAGCTCACCCTATACCGGGACTAGCGGGAGGAATGAGCAGTTCTTC
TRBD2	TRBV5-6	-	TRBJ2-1	CASSLAGSGRAIFTDEQFF	TGTGCCAGCAGCTTGGCGGGTAGCGGGAGGGCCATTTTTACCGATGAGCAGTTCTTC
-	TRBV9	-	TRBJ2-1	CASSESGADLYNEQFF	TGTGCCAGCAGCGAAAGCGGAGCTGACCTGTACAATGAGCAGTTCTTC
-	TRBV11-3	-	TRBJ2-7	CASSPRSAISYEQYF	TGTGCCAGCAGCCCCAGGTCAGCAATTTCCTACGAGCAGTACTTC
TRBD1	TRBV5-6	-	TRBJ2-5	CASSPVLGQVSGETQYF	TGTGCCAGCAGCCCGGTTTTAGGACAGGTCTCAGGAGAGACCCAGTACTTC
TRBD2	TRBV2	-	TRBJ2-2	CASSATSGRAVGGELFF	TGTGCCAGCAGTGCGACTAGCGGGAGGGCCGTTGGCGGGGAGCTGTTTTTT
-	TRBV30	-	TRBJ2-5	CAWRGAETQYF	TGTGCCTGGAGAGGGGCGGAGACCCAGTACTTC
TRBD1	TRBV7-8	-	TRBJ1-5	CASSRDRWDQPQHF	TGTGCCAGCAGCCGGGACAGGTGGGATCAGCCCCAGCATTTT
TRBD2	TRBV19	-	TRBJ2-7	CASSLVSGRAHEQYF	TGTGCCAGTAGTTTGGTTAGCGGGAGGGCCCACGAGCAGTACTTC
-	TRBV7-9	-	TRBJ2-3	CASTSVTDTQYF	TGTGCCAGCACAAGCGTGACAGATACGCAGTATTTT
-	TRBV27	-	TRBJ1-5	CASSLQGFDQPQHF	TGTGCCAGCAGTTTACAGGGGTTCGATCAGCCCCAGCATTTT
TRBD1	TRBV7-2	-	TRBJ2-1	CASSYPGTEQFF	TGTGCCAGCAGCTATCCCGGGACAGAACAGTTCTTC
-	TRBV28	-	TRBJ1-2	CASRYLGSGASYGYTF	TGTGCCAGCAGATATCTGGGGTCAGGGGCCTCCTATGGCTACACCTTC
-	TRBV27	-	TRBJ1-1	CASSTTGNTEAFF	TGTGCCAGCAGCACCACAGGGAACACTGAAGCTTTCTTT
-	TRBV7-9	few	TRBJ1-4	CASSLSVGEGNEKLFF	TGTGCCAGCAGCTTAAGTGTGGGGGAGGGTAATGAAAAACTGTTTTTT
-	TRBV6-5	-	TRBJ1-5	CASSQTMTGPQHF	TGTGCCAGCAGTCAAACAATGACAGGGCCCCAGCATTTT
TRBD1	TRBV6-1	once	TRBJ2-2	CASDPDRVSGELFF	TGTGCCAGCGACCCGGACAGGGTGAGCGGGGAGCTGTTTTTT
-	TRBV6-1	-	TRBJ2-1	CASSVGSGMYNEQFF	TGTGCCAGCAGTGTTGGTAGCGGTATGTACAATGAGCAGTTCTTC